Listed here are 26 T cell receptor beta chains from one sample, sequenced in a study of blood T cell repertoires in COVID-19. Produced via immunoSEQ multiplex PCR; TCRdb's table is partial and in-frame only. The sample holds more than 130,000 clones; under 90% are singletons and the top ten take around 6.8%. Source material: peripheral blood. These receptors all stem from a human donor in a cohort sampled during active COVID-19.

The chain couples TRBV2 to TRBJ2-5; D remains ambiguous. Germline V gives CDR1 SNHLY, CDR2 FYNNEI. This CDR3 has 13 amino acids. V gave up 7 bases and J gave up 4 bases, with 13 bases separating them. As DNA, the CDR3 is TGTGCCAGCATAAGCTTCCCAACAGAGACCCAGTACTTC. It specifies CASISFPTETQYF.

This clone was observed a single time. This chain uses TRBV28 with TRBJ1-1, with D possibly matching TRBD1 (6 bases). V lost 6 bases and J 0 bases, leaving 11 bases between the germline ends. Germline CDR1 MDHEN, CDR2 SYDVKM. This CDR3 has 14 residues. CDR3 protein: CASSSAGVNTEAFF. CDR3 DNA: TGTGCCAGCAGCTCCGCAGGGGTGAACACTGAAGCTTTCTTT. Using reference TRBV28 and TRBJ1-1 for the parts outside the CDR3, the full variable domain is DVKVTQSSRYLVKRTGEKVFLECVQDMDHENMFWYRQDPGLGLRLIYFSYDVKMKEKGDIPEGYSVSREKKERFSLILESASTNQTSMYLCASSSAGVNTEAFFGQGTRLTVV.

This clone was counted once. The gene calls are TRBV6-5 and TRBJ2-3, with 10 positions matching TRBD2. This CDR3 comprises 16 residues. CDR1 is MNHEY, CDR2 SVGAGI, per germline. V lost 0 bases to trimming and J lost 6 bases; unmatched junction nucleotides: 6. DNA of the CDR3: TGTGCCAGCAGTTACTCGTTCCCTAGCGGGGGTGATACGCAGTATTTT. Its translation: CASSYSFPSGGDTQYF.

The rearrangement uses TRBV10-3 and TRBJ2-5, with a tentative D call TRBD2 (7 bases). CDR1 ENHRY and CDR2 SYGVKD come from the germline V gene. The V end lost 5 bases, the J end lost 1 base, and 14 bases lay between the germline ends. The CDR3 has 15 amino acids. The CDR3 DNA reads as TGTGCCATCAGTACAGGGAGGGGGGGCCAAGAGACCCAGTACTTC. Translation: CAISTGRGGQETQYF.

The chain's CDR3 is CASSQDGRGETQYF. DNA for the CDR3: TGTGCCAGCAGCCAAGACGGGCGGGGAGAGACCCAGTACTTC. The rearrangement links TRBV3-1 (or the pseudogene TRBV3-2) to TRBJ2-5; perhaps TRBD2 as D (6 bases). V was trimmed by 0 bases and J by 4 bases, leaving 9 bases between them. Per germline, CDR1 LGHDT and CDR2 YNNKEL (reference sequence). This CDR3 spans 14 amino acids.

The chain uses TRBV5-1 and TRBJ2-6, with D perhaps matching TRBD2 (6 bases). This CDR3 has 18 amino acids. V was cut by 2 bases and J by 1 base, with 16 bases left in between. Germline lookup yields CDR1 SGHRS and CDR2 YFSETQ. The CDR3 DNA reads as TGCGCCAGCAGCTTTTGGACGGGGGAGGTATCTGGGGCCAACGTCCTGACTTTC. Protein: CASSFWTGEVSGANVLTF.

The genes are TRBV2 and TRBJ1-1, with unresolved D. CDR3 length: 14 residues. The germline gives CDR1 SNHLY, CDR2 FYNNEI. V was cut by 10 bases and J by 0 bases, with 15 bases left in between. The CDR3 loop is CANTLQSMNTEAFF. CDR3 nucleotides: TGTGCCAACACTCTACAGAGCATGAACACTGAAGCTTTCTTT.

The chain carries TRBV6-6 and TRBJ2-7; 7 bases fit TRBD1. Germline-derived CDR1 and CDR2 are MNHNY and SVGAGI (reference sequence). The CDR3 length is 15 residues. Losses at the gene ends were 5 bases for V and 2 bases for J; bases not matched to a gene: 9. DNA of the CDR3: TGTGCCAGCAGTACCTCCGGGACAGAGGCCTACGAGCAGTACTTC. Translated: CASSTSGTEAYEQYF.

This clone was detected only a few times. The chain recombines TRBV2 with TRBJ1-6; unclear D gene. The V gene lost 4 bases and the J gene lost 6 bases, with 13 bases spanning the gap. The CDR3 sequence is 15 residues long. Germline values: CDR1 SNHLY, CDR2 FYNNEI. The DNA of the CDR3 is TGTGCCAGCAGTGTGGTTACCTCGGGTAATTCACCCCTCCACTTT. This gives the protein CASSVVTSGNSPLHF.

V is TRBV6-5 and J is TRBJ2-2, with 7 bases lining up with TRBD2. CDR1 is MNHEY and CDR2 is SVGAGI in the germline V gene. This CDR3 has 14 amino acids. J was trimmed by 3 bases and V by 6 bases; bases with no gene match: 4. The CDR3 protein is CASSTRGDTGELFF. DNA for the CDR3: TGTGCCAGCAGCACACGGGGGGACACCGGGGAGCTGTTTTTT.

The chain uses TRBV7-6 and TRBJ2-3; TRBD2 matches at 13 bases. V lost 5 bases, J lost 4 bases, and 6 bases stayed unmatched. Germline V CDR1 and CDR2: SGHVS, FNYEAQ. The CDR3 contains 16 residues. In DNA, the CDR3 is TGTGCCAGCAGCCCCCCCGGGACTAGCGGGGCAGATACGCAGTATTTT. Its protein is CASSPPGTSGADTQYF.

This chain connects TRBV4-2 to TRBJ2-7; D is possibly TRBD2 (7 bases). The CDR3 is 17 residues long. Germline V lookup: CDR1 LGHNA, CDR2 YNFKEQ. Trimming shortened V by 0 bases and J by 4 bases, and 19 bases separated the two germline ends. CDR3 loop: CASSQDPGYGGLYEQYF. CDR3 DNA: TGTGCCAGCAGCCAAGATCCTGGCTACGGGGGGCTGTACGAGCAGTACTTC.

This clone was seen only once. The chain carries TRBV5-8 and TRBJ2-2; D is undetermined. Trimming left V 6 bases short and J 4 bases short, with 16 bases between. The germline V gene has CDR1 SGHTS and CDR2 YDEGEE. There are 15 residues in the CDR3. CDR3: CASNLLMIRTGELFF. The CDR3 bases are TGTGCCAGCAACCTGCTAATGATCCGCACCGGGGAGCTGTTTTTT.

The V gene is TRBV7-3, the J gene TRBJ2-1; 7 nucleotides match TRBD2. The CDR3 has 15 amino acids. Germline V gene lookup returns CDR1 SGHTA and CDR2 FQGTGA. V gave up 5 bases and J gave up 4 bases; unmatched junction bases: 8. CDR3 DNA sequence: TGTGCCAGCAGCCCCATGTCTAGCGGATACAATGAGCAGTTCTTC. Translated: CASSPMSSGYNEQFF.

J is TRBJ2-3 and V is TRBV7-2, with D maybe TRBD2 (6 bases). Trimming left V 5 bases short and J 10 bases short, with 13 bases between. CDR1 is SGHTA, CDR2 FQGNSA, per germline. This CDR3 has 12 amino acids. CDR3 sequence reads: CASSLPWGAQYF. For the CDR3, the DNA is TGTGCCAGCAGCCTCCCATGGGGGGCGCAGTATTTT.

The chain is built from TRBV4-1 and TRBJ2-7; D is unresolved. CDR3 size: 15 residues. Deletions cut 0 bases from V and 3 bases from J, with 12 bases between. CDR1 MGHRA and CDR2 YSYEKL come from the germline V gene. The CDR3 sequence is CASSQEQVTLYEQYF. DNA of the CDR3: TGCGCCAGCAGCCAAGAGCAGGTAACCCTCTACGAGCAGTACTTC.

As DNA, the CDR3 is TGTGCCAGCAGCGTAGGGTTGGGGGACAGAAGAATTGAAAAACTGTTTTTT. Translation: CASSVGLGDRRIEKLFF. The gene calls are TRBV9 and TRBJ1-4, with 7 bases matching TRBD1. CDR3 length equals 17 residues. CDR1 and CDR2 from the germline V gene are SGDLS and YYNGEE. V dropped 0 bases and J dropped 7; count of bases not matched to a gene: 12.

The CDR3 DNA follows: TGTGCCAGCAGCCCCGGGGGGGTGGCGCAAGAGACCCAGTACTTC. Protein: CASSPGGVAQETQYF. This chain joins TRBV6-2 or TRBV6-3 and TRBJ2-5, with 8 bases that match TRBD2. The CDR3 totals 15 residues. The germline V gene has CDR1 MNHEY and CDR2 SVGEGT. Losses at the gene ends were 6 bases for V and 2 bases for J; bases not matched to a gene: 8.

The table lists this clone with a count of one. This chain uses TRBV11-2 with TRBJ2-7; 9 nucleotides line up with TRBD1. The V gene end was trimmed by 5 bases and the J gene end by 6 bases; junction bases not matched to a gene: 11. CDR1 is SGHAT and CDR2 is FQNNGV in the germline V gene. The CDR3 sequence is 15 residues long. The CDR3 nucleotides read TGTGCCAGCAGCCAAGACGCCGGGACAGGGCGCGAGCAGTACTTC. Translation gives CASSQDAGTGREQYF.

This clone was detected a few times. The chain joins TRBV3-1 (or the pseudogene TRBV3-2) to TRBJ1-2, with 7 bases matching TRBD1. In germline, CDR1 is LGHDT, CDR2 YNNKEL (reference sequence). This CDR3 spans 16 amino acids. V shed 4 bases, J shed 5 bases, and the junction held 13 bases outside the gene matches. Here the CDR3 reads CASSPGQTFRPYGYTF. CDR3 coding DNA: TGTGCCAGCAGCCCGGGACAGACTTTCCGGCCGTATGGCTACACCTTC.

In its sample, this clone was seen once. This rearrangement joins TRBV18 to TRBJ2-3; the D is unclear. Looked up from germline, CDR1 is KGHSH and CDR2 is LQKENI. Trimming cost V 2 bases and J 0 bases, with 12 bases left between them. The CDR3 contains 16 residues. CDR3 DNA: TGTGCCAGCTCACCATATGGAGCCCCTAGCACAGATACGCAGTATTTT. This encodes CASSPYGAPSTDTQYF.

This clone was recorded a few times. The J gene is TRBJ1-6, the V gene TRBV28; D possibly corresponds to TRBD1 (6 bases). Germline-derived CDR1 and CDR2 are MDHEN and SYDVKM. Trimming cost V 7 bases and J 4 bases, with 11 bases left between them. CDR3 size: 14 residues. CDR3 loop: CASTLGQYNSPLHF. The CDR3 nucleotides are TGTGCCAGCACCTTAGGACAGTATAATTCACCCCTCCACTTT.

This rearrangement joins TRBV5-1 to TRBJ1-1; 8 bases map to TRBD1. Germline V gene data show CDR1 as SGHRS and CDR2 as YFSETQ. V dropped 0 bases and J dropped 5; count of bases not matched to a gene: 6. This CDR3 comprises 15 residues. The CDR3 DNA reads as TGCGCCAGCAGCTTGGGGACAGGGCTGTTTACTGAAGCTTTCTTT. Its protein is CASSLGTGLFTEAFF.

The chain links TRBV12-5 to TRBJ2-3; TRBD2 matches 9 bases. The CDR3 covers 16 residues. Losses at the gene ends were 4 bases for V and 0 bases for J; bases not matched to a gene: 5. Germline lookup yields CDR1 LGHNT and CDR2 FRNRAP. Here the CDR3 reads CASGSLAGRSTDTQYF. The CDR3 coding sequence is TGTGCTAGTGGTTCTCTAGCGGGGAGGAGCACAGATACGCAGTATTTT.

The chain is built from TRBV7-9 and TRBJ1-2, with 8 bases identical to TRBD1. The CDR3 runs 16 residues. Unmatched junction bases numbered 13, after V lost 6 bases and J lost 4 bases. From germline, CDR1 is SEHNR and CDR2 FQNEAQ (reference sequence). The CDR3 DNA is TGTGCCAGCAGACCCGATCACAGGGGGTTAGGCTATGGCTACACCTTC. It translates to CASRPDHRGLGYGYTF.

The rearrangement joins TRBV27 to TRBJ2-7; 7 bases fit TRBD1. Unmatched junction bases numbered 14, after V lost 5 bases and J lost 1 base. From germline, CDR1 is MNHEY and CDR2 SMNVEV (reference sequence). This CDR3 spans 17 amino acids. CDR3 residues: CASSPLTGIGESYEQYF. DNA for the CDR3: TGTGCCAGCAGTCCCTTGACAGGGATAGGTGAGTCCTACGAGCAGTACTTC.